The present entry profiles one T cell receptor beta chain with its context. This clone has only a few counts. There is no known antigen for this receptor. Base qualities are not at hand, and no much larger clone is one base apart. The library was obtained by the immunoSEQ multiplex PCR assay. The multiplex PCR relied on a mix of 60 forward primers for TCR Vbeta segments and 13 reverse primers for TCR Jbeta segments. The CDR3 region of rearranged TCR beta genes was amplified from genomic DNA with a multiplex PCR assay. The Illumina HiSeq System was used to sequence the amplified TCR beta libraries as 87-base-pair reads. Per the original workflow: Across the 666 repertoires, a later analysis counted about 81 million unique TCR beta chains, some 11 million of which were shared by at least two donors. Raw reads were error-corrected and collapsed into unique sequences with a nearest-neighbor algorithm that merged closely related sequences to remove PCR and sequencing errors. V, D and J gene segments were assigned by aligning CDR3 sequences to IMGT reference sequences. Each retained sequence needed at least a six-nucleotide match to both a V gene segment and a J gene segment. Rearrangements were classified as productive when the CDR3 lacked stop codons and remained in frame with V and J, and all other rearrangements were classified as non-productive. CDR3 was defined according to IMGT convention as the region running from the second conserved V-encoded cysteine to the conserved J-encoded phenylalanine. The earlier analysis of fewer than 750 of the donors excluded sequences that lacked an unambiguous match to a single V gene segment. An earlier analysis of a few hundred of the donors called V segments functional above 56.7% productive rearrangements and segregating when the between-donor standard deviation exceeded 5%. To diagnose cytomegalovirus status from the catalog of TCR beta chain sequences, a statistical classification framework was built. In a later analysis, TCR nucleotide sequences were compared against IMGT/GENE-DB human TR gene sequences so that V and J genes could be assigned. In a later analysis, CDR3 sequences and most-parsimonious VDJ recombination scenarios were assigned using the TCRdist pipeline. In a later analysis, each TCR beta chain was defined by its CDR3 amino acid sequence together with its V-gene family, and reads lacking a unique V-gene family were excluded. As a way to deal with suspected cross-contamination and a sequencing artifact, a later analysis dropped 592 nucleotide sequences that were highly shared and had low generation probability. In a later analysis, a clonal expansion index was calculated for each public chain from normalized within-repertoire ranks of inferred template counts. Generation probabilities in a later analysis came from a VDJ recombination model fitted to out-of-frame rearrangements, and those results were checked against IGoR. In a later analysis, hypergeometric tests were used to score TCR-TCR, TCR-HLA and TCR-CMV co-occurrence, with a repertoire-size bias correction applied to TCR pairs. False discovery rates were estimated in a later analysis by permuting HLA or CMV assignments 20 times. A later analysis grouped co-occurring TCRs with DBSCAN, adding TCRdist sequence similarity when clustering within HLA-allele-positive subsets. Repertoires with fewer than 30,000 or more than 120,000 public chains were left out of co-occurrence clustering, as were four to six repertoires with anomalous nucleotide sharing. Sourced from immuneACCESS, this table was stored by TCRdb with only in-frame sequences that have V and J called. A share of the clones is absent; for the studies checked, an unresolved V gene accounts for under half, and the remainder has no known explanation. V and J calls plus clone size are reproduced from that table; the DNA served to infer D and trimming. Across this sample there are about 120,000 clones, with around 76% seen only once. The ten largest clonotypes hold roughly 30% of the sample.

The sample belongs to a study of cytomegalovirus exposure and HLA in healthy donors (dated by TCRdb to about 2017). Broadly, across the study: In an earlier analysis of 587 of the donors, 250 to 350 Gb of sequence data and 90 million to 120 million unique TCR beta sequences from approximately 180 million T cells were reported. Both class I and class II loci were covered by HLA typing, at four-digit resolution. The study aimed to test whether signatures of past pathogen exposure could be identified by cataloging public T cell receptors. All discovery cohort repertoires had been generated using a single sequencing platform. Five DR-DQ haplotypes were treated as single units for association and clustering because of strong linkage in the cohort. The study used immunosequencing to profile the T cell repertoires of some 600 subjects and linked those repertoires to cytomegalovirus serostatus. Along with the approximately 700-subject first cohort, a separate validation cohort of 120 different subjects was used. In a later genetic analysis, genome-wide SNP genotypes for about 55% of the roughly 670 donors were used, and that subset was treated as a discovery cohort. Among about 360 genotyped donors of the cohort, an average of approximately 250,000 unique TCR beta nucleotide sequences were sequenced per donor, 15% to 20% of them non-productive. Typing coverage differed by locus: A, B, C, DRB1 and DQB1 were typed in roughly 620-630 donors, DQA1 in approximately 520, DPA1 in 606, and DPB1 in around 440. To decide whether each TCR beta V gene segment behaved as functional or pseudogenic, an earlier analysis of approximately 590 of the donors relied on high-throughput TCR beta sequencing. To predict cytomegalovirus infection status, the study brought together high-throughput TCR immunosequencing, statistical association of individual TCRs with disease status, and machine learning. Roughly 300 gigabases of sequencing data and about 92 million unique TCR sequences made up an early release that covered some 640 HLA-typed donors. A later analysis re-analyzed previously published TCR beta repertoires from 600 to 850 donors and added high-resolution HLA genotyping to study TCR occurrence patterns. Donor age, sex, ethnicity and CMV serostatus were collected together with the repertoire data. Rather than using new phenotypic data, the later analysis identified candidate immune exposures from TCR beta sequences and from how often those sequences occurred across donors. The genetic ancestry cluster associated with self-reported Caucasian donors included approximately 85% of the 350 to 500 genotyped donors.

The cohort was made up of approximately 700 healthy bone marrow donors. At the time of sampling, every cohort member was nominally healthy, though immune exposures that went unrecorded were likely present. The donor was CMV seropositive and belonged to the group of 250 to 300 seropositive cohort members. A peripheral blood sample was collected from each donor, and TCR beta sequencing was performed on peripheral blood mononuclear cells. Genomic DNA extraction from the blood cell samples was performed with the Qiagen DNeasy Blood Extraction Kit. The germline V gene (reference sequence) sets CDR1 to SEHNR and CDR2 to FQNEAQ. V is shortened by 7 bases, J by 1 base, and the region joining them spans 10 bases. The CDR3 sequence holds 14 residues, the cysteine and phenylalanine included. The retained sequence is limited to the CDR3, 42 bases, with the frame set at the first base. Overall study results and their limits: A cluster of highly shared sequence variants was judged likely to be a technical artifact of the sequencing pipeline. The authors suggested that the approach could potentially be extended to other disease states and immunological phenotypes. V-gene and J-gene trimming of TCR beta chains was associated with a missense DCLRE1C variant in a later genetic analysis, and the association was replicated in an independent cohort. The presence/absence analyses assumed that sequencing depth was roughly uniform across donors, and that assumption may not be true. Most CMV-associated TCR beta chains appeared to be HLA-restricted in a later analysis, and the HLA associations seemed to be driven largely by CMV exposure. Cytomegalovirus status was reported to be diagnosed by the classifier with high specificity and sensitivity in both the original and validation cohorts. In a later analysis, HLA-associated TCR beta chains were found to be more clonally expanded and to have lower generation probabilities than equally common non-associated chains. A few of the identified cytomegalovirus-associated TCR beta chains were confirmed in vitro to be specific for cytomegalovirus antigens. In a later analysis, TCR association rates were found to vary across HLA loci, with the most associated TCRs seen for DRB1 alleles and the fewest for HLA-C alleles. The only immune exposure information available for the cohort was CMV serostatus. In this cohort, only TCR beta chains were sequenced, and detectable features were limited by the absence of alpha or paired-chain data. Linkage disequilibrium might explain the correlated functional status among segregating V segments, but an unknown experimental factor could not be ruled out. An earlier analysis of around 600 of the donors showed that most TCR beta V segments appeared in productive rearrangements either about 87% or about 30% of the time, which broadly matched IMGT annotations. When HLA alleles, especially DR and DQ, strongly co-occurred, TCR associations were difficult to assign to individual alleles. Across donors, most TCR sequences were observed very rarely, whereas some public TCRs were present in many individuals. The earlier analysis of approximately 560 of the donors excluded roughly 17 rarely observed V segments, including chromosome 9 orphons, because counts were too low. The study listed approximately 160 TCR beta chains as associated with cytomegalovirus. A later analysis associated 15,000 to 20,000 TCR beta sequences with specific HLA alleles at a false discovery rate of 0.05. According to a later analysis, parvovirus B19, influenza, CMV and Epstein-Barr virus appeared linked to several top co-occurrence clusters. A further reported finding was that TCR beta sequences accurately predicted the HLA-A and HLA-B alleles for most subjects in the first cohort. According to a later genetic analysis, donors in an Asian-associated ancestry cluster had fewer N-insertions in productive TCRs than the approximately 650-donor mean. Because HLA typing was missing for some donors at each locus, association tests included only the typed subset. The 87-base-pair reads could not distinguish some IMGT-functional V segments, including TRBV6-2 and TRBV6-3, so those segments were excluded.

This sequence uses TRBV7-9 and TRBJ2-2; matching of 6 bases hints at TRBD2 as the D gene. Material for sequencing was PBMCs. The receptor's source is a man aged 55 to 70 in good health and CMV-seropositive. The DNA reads TGTGCCAGCACCGGACTACGGAACACCGGGGAGCTGTTTTTT. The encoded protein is CASTGLRNTGELFF.